This T cell receptor beta chain was profiled in a study of CD8+ T cells in alopecia areata. Study-wide points: Having one nonresponder leaves uncertain how baseline CD8+ expansion relates to response.

Extraction of RNA preceded its reverse transcription into cDNA, which served as the sequencing template. Here immunoSEQ multiplex PCR was the method, and the copy in TCRdb shows in-frame clones only, minus some. The table has 95,000 to 100,000 clones, 50% to 60% seen once. Trimming removed 4 bases from V and 4 bases from J; junction bases left unmatched: 3. The CDR3 is 13 amino acids. CDR1 WSHSY and CDR2 SAAADI come from the germline V gene. As for treatment: oral pan-JAK inhibitor, 5-10 mg twice daily. Comments on this clone: The antigen remains undetermined.

This TCR came from a human donor with alopecia areata. The specimen was CD8+ T cells sorted from blood, collected between weeks 55 and 65, from a patient treated with tofacitinib. This chain connects TRBV10-2 to TRBJ1-1, with 7 positions matching TRBD1. The CDR3 DNA reads TGCGCCAGCAGTGTTGGACAGGTCACTGAAGCTTTCTTT. Protein sequence: CASSVGQVTEAFF.